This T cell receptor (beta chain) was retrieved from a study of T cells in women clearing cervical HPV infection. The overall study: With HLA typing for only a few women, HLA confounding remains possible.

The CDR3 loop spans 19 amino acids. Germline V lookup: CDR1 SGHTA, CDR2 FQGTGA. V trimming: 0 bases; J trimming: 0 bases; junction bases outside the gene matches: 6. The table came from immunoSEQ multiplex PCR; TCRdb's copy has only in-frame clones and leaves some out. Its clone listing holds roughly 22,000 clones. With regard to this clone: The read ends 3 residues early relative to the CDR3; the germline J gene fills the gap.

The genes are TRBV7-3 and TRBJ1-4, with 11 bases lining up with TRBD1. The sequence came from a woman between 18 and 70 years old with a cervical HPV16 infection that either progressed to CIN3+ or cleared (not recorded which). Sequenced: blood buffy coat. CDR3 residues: CASSLTGDRGFSTNEKLFF. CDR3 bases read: TGTGCCAGCAGCTTAACCGGGGACAGGGGGTTTTCAACTAATGAAAAA.